This T cell receptor (beta chain) was observed in a study of blood T cell repertoires in COVID-19. Study background: Spain, Italy and the United States supplied samples that represented acute and convalescent COVID-19. Sources were T cells, B-cell-depleted T cells, or PBMCs; the material itself was cDNA or gDNA.

Authors' methods: Nucleated cell counts were estimated from reference gene primer amplification. TCRdb's copy holds only in-frame clones and misses some; the assay was immunoSEQ multiplex PCR. That table supplies the V and J calls and clone size; D and trimming were determined from the DNA. The profile covers 63,000 or so clones, with roughly 80% appearing a single time and under 50% taken by the ten largest. This CDR3 has 13 amino acids. Germline V gene lookup returns CDR1 SGHTS and CDR2 YDEGEE. Trimming took off 4 bases at V and 5 bases at J, with 13 bases between the two ends. What was sequenced was peripheral blood. The origin of this receptor is a human donor in a cohort sampled during active COVID-19. This chain links TRBV5-8 with TRBJ2-7; tentatively, D is TRBD2 (7 bases). The CDR3 loop is CASSLGGPHEQYF. The CDR3 region has the DNA TGTGCCAGCAGCCTCGGGGGGCCCCACGAGCAGTACTTC. The full variable domain, with the rest looked up from reference TRBV5-8 and TRBJ2-7, is EAGVTQSPTHLIKTRGQQATLRCSPISGHTSVYWYQQALGLGLQFLLWYDEGEERNRGNFPPRFSGRQFPNYSSELNVNALELEDSALYLCASSLGGPHEQYFGPGTRLTVT.